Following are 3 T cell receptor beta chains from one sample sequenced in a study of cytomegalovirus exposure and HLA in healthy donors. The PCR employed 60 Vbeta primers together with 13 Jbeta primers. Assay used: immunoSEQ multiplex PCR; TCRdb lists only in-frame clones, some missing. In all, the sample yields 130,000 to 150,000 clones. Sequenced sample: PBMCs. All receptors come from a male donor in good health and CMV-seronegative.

CDR3 sequence: CASSREGQGNEKLFF. CDR3 in DNA: TGTGCCAGCAGCCGAGAGGGACAGGGCAATGAAAAACTGTTTTTT. The chain combines TRBV21-1 with TRBJ1-4; the table names TRBD1, a call not compared with the DNA. TRBV21-1 is a documented pseudogene. The CDR3 extends over 15 amino acids.

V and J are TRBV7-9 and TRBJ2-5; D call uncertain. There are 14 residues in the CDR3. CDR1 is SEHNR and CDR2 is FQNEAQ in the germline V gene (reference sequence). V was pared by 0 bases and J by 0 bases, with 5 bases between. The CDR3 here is CASSLAEYQETQYF. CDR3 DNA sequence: TGTGCCAGCAGCTTAGCCGAGTACCAAGAGACCCAGTACTTC.

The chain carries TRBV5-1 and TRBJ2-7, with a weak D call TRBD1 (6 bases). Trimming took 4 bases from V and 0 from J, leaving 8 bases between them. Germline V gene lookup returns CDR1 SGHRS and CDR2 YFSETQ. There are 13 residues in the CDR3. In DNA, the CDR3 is TGCGCCAGCAGCCCGGACAGCTCCTACGAGCAGTACTTC. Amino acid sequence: CASSPDSSYEQYF.